The 20 T cell receptor beta chains below come from one sample, sequenced in a study of blood T cells in healthy people across ages. The authors ran a second PCR of 7 to 11 cycles using a sample-barcoded 5' primer and a J-beta primer mix. TCRdb ran MiXCR on the 5' RACE reads and lists one entry per CDR3 protein. The sample shows approximately 670,000 distinct CDR3 sequences, 40% to 45% of them seen only once. Sample: blood. The receptors shown here come from an elderly man in good health.

The CDR3 region has the DNA TGCGCCAGCAGTGAAGGGGACAGGGACCTCTTCTTCTATGGCTACACCTTC. Protein sequence: CASSEGDRDLFFYGYTF. V is TRBV10-1 and J is TRBJ1-2, with 9 bases identical to TRBD1. CDR1 and CDR2 from the germline V gene are WNHNN and SYGVQD (reference sequence). V trimming: 3 bases; J trimming: 4 bases; junction bases outside the gene matches: 12. This CDR3 is built from 17 residues.

This rearrangement joins TRBV12-3 or TRBV12-4 to TRBJ1-2, with D tentatively TRBD1 (6 bases). There are 14 residues in the CDR3. Trimming left V 3 bases short and J 6 bases short, with 14 bases between. The chain's CDR3 is CASSFFGGQHGYTF. The CDR3, as DNA: TGTGCCAGCAGTTTTTTTGGGGGGCAGCATGGCTACACCTTC.

This clonotype was detected many times. CDR3 protein: CASSQGQRANYGYTF. In DNA, the CDR3 is TGCGCCAGCAGCCAAGGTCAGAGGGCTAACTATGGCTACACCTTC. The J gene is TRBJ1-2, the V gene TRBV4-3; D is unresolved. Germline CDR1 is LGHNA and CDR2 is YSLEER. CDR3 length equals 15 residues. Trimming left V 1 base short and J 0 bases short, with 9 bases between.

This clonotype was seen repeatedly, ten times or more. J is TRBJ2-7 and V is TRBV12-3 or TRBV12-4; no definite D call. The CDR3 has 14 amino acids. V was trimmed by 4 bases and J by 0 bases, leaving 10 bases between them. As DNA, the CDR3 is TGTGCCAGCAGTTACCGACGGAGCTCCTACGAGCAGTACTTC. It specifies CASSYRRSSYEQYF.

This clonotype was counted between two and nine times. The rearrangement joins TRBV6-1 to TRBJ1-2; no firm D call. There are 16 residues in the CDR3. V was shortened by 2 bases and J by 5 bases, with 18 bases between the two germline ends. Per germline, CDR1 MNHNS and CDR2 SASEGT. The CDR3 region is CASSELGMGIGYGYTF. The CDR3 DNA reads as TGTGCCAGCAGTGAACTGGGGATGGGCATAGGATATGGCTACACCTTC.

V and J are TRBV29-1 and TRBJ1-2; D is unresolved. The CDR3 runs 15 residues. Germline V gene data show CDR1 as SQVTM and CDR2 as ANQGSEA. Trimming removed 1 base from V and 4 bases from J, with 16 bases in between. The CDR3 DNA sequence: TGCAGCGTTGAAGTGCCGGACCGAAAGTTCTATGGCTACACCTTC. Protein: CSVEVPDRKFYGYTF.

The V and J genes are TRBV20-1 and TRBJ1-1, with 10 bases lining up with TRBD1. This CDR3 is built from 15 residues. V lost 5 bases to trimming and J lost 5 bases; unmatched junction nucleotides: 11. The V gene's germline CDR1 is DFQATT and CDR2 SNEGSKA (reference sequence). The CDR3 sequence: CSAPRGGQGNTEAFF. CDR3 DNA: TGCAGTGCTCCGAGGGGGGGACAGGGGAATACTGAAGCTTTCTTT.

The genes are TRBV5-1 and TRBJ1-2; 9 bases are shared with TRBD1. Trimming took 2 bases from V and 8 from J; bases not matched to a gene: 7. CDR1 is SGHRS, CDR2 YFSETQ, per germline. CDR3 length equals 14 residues. CDR3 region: CASSFTGTGWGYTF. In nucleotides, the CDR3 is TGCGCCAGCAGCTTTACCGGGACAGGGTGGGGCTACACCTTC. The whole variable domain, remainder taken from reference TRBV5-1 and TRBJ1-2, is KAGVTQTPRYLIKTRGQQVTLSCSPISGHRSVSWYQQTPGQGLQFLFEYFSETQRNKGNFPGRFSGRQFSNSRSEMNVSTLELGDSALYLCASSFTGTGWGYTFGSGTRLTVV.

The chain employs TRBV20-1 and TRBJ2-5, with 9 bases lining up with TRBD1. Unmatched junction bases numbered 12, after V lost 3 bases and J lost 4 bases. Germline V gives CDR1 DFQATT, CDR2 SNEGSKA (reference sequence). The CDR3 extends over 16 amino acids. In DNA, the CDR3 is TGCAGTGCTAGCCAGCGGAGGACAGGGGTAGGAGAGACCCAGTACTTC. It translates to CSASQRRTGVGETQYF.

The rearrangement joins TRBV20-1 to TRBJ2-7; 7 bases are a match to TRBD1. The CDR3 sequence is 13 residues long. In germline, CDR1 is DFQATT, CDR2 SNEGSKA (reference sequence). V was clipped by 6 bases and J by 6 bases; unmatched bases: 11. The CDR3 spells CSAQDRDPCEQYF. In nucleotides, the CDR3 is TGCAGTGCCCAAGACAGGGACCCGTGCGAGCAGTACTTC.

This chain links TRBV6-5 with TRBJ2-3, with 7 bases lining up with TRBD2. The CDR3 runs 18 residues. In germline, CDR1 is MNHEY, CDR2 SVGAGI. The trim removed 2 bases at V and 0 bases at J, leaving 11 bases unmatched. The CDR3 is CASSYRRLARPSTDTQYF. The DNA of the CDR3 is TGTGCCAGCAGTTACCGAAGACTAGCTCGTCCTAGCACAGATACGCAGTATTTT.

The chain joins TRBV28 to TRBJ2-5, with 9 bases that match TRBD1. CDR3 length equals 16 residues. The junction had 8 bases not matched to a gene; V was cut back by 2 bases and J by 4 bases. Germline loops: CDR1 MDHEN, CDR2 SYDVKM. The CDR3 DNA reads TGTGCCAGCAGTTTAGGGACAGGGTATTGGGTAGAGACCCAGTACTTC. It yields the protein CASSLGTGYWVETQYF.

This clonotype was seen a few times. This sequence joins TRBV12-3 or TRBV12-4 and TRBJ1-1; D gene uncertain. CDR3 length equals 15 residues. With 3 bases removed from V and 0 bases from J, the gap between germline ends came to 11 bases. The CDR3 DNA reads as TGTGCCAGCAGTTTGGCCCCAGGAGTGAACACTGAAGCTTTCTTT. As protein: CASSLAPGVNTEAFF.

The table lists this clonotype with a few counts. The V and J genes are TRBV12-3 or TRBV12-4 and TRBJ2-5; 13 bases are shared with TRBD2. This CDR3 spans 18 amino acids. V was clipped by 6 bases and J by 5 bases; unmatched bases: 15. CDR3 nucleotide sequence: TGTGCCAGCAGCCGTTTTGGACTAGCGGGAGTAGCTGAGGAGACCCAGTACTTC. It encodes CASSRFGLAGVAEETQYF.

The chain uses TRBV28 and TRBJ1-4; 8 nucleotides match TRBD1. The CDR3 loop spans 16 amino acids. Germline V CDR1 and CDR2: MDHEN, SYDVKM. V was pared by 2 bases and J by 8 bases, with 10 bases of the junction left unmatched. The CDR3 loop is CASSLRQGRWGEKLFF. The CDR3 bases are TGTGCCAGCAGTTTAAGACAGGGGCGATGGGGCGAAAAACTGTTTTTT.

The chain uses TRBV20-1 and TRBJ2-1; D possibly corresponds to TRBD2 (5 bases). The germline V and J ends were trimmed by 5 bases and 2 bases, with 10 bases remaining between them. Germline V CDR1 and CDR2: DFQATT, SNEGSKA (reference sequence). This CDR3 has 13 amino acids. CDR3: CSAWTHTYNEQFF. The CDR3 DNA is TGCAGTGCTTGGACTCATACCTACAATGAGCAGTTCTTC.

This clonotype has at least ten counts. The rearrangement joins TRBV3-1 to TRBJ2-7, with D possibly being TRBD1 (6 bases). V was shortened by 0 bases and J by 2 bases, with 14 bases between the two germline ends. This CDR3 spans 16 amino acids. The V gene's germline CDR1 is LGHDT and CDR2 YNNKEL (reference sequence). CDR3 region: CASSQDLGRTAYEQYF. The CDR3 bases are TGTGCCAGCAGCCAAGATCTTGGACGGACAGCCTACGAGCAGTACTTC.

The chain recombines TRBV5-1 with TRBJ1-1, with D possibly being TRBD1 (5 bases). Trimming pared 4 bases from V and 3 bases from J, leaving 10 bases between. Germline V gene sequence: CDR1 SGHRS, CDR2 YFSETQ. This CDR3 has 13 amino acids. The CDR3 DNA reads TGCGCCAGCAGCGAGGGGAGGGACACTGAAGCTTTCTTT. Protein product: CASSEGRDTEAFF. Full variable domain (missing parts from reference TRBV5-1 and TRBJ1-1): KAGVTQTPRYLIKTRGQQVTLSCSPISGHRSVSWYQQTPGQGLQFLFEYFSETQRNKGNFPGRFSGRQFSNSRSEMNVSTLELGDSALYLCASSEGRDTEAFFGQGTRLTVV.

This clonotype came up many times. The chain combines TRBV20-1 with TRBJ2-1; D ambiguous. Per the germline V gene, CDR1 is DFQATT and CDR2 is SNEGSKA (reference sequence). V lost 7 bases to trimming and J lost 0 bases, with 10 bases between them. There are 13 residues in the CDR3. The CDR3 nucleotides are TGCAGTGTTAGGCTTAGCTCCTACAATGAGCAGTTCTTC. This sequence encodes CSVRLSSYNEQFF.

This clonotype was observed a handful of times. The rearrangement links TRBV5-5 to TRBJ2-5, with D perhaps assigned TRBD1 or TRBD2 (5 bases each). The ends were cut back, 0 bases at V and 2 bases at J, with 14 bases in the middle. Germline lookup yields CDR1 SGHKS and CDR2 YYEKEE (reference sequence). The CDR3 is 16 residues long. This CDR3 is CASSLGGVSLQETQYF. The DNA for the CDR3 is TGTGCCAGCAGCTTGGGAGGGGTTAGCTTACAAGAGACCCAGTACTTC.